The 21 T cell receptor beta chains in this list originate from one sample, sequenced in a study of blood T cells in healthy people across ages. The second PCR ran about 6 to 12 cycles with a sample-barcoded 5' primer and J-beta primers. From the 5' RACE reads, TCRdb called clonotypes with MiXCR, one entry per CDR3 protein. The sample carries about 1.4 million distinct CDR3 sequences, roughly 59% recorded once. What was sequenced was blood. The receptors derive from a man between 18 and 35 years old in good health.

The chain couples TRBV5-1 to TRBJ2-7, with 8 bases that match TRBD1. The ends lost 1 base at V and 6 bases at J; junction bases unmatched: 6. The CDR3 spans 14 residues. Germline V gene lookup returns CDR1 SGHRS and CDR2 YFSETQ. CDR3 loop: CASSLTGGSGEQYF. The CDR3 DNA reads as TGCGCCAGCAGCTTGACAGGGGGTAGTGGCGAGCAGTACTTC. Full variable domain (outside the CDR3, taken from reference TRBV5-1 and TRBJ2-7): KAGVTQTPRYLIKTRGQQVTLSCSPISGHRSVSWYQQTPGQGLQFLFEYFSETQRNKGNFPGRFSGRQFSNSRSEMNVSTLELGDSALYLCASSLTGGSGEQYFGPGTRLTVT.

This clonotype was counted only a few times. The chain joins TRBV7-2 to TRBJ2-3; tentatively, D is TRBD2 (7 bases). The CDR3 extends over 16 amino acids. The germline V gene encodes CDR1 SGHTA and CDR2 FQGNSA. Trimming left V 2 bases short and J 2 bases short, with 14 bases between. CDR3 in amino acids: CASSLRPRGATDTQYF. In DNA, the CDR3 is TGTGCCAGCAGCTTACGGCCCCGGGGGGCCACAGATACGCAGTATTTT.

The chain uses TRBV2 and TRBJ2-5, with D unclear. Per germline, CDR1 SNHLY and CDR2 FYNNEI. V lost 0 bases and J lost 11, with 13 bases in between. The length of the CDR3 is 13 residues. CDR3 sequence (DNA): TGTGCCAGCAGTGAAGCGCTTAGGAGTGAGCAGTACTTC. Translation gives CASSEALRSEQYF.

V gene TRBV29-1 combines with J gene TRBJ2-5; 9 nucleotides match TRBD2. Germline V gives CDR1 SQVTM, CDR2 ANQGSEA. CDR3 length equals 15 residues. After removal of 7 bases from V and 3 bases from J, the junction contained 12 bases not matched to a gene. The CDR3 bases are TGCAGCGCTCAAATAGCGGGGGACTCGGAAGAGACCCAGTACTTC. This gives the protein CSAQIAGDSEETQYF.

The chain joins TRBV10-3 to TRBJ2-5; 9 nucleotides match TRBD2. The DNA matches TRBJ2-7 better at its end, which makes the J call doubtful. Germline V gives CDR1 ENHRY, CDR2 SYGVKD. The CDR3 extends over 12 amino acids. The DNA of the CDR3 is TGTGCCATCAGTGGTAGCGGGGGCGAGCAGTACTTC. It translates to CAISGSGGEQYF.

As for this clonotype: The junction does not match germline at one end; this may be a read error. The V call is TRBV20-1, the J call TRBJ1-5; D ambiguous. This CDR3 has 17 residues. Germline CDR1 is DFQATT and CDR2 is SNEGSKA (reference sequence). The CDR3 DNA sequence: TGCAGTGTTAGAGCGGAGCCTGGAGTGGTGGGCAATCAGCCCCAGCATTTT. Translated: CSVRAEPGVVGNQPQHF.

The V gene is TRBV7-2, the J gene TRBJ2-2, with D possibly matching TRBD1 (6 bases). The V end was cut by 10 bases, the J end by 3 bases, with 18 bases between. This CDR3 contains 15 residues. CDR1 and CDR2 (germline): SGHTA, FQGNSA. CDR3 DNA sequence: TGTGCCACCCTGAGAGGGACACCCCACACCGGGGAGCTGTTTTTT. Translated: CATLRGTPHTGELFF.

The rearrangement joins TRBV5-6 to TRBJ2-2; 12 nucleotides align to TRBD2. J was trimmed by 6 bases and V by 6 bases; bases with no gene match: 9. CDR1 is SGHDT and CDR2 is YYEEEE in the germline V gene. The CDR3 has 16 residues. In DNA, the CDR3 is TGTGCCAGCACTTGGCTAGCGGGGGGGCGTTCCGGGGAGCTGTTTTTT. Its protein is CASTWLAGGRSGELFF. Combining the CDR3 with reference TRBV5-6 and TRBJ2-2 gives the whole variable domain DAGVTQSPTHLIKTRGQQVTLRCSPKSGHDTVSWYQQALGQGPQFIFQYYEEEERQRGNFPDRFSGHQFPNYSSELNVNALLLGDSALYLCASTWLAGGRSGELFFGEGSRLTVL.

The CDR3 DNA reads as TGTGCCACAAGGGACAAAACTAATGAAAAACTGTTTTTT. This encodes CATRDKTNEKLFF. V gene TRBV10-3 combines with J gene TRBJ1-4; weak D call: TRBD1 (6 bases). The V end lost 10 bases, the J end lost 1 base, and 10 bases lay between the germline ends. The CDR3 has 13 amino acids. Germline loops: CDR1 ENHRY, CDR2 SYGVKD.

CDR3 coding DNA: TGTGCCAGCAGTGTAGGTTTGCCGACGGCCAATGAGCAGTTCTTC. The encoded protein is CASSVGLPTANEQFF. V gene TRBV27 combines with J gene TRBJ2-1; D is undetermined. Trimming pared 5 bases from V and 6 bases from J, leaving 17 bases between. The CDR3 is 15 amino acids. Germline CDR1 reads MNHEY; CDR2 reads SMNVEV (reference sequence).

The V call is TRBV28, the J call TRBJ2-7; 7 bases align to TRBD2. This CDR3 region has 16 residues. The V gene end was trimmed by 5 bases and the J gene end by 7 bases; junction bases not matched to a gene: 17. Germline V CDR1 and CDR2: MDHEN, SYDVKM. CDR3 residues: CASSAYPPRGGDEQYF. The CDR3 nucleotides are TGTGCCAGCAGTGCTTACCCTCCTAGGGGAGGGGATGAGCAGTACTTC.

The rearrangement uses TRBV4-3 and TRBJ2-4, with D perhaps matching TRBD2 (5 bases). V was clipped by 1 base and J by 7 bases, with 14 bases between them. This CDR3 has 15 amino acids. Germline assignment: CDR1 LGHNA and CDR2 YSLEER. The CDR3 DNA is TGCGCCAGCAGCCAAGTTCGGGGTTGGCGTAACATTCAGTACTTC. Its protein is CASSQVRGWRNIQYF.

This clonotype was seen a handful of times. The rearrangement uses TRBV4-2 and TRBJ2-3, with 11 bases matching TRBD1. Germline-derived CDR1 and CDR2 are LGHNA and YNFKEQ. This CDR3 spans 16 amino acids. The V and J ends lost 5 bases and 2 bases, in that order; junction bases with no gene match: 6. CDR3 sequence (DNA): TGTGCCAGCAGCGGACGGACAGGGGGCCTCACAGATACGCAGTATTTT. It codes for CASSGRTGGLTDTQYF.

A remark on this clonotype: A much larger clone sits a single nucleotide away, making a read error possible. V gene TRBV28 combines with J gene TRBJ1-2, with unresolved D. The V and J ends lost 2 bases and 2 bases respectively, with 12 bases between them. The length of the CDR3 is 15 residues. Germline values: CDR1 MDHEN, CDR2 SYDVKM. The CDR3 spells CASSLAERKNYGYTF. CDR3 DNA sequence: TGTGCCAGCAGTTTAGCTGAGAGGAAGAACTATGGCTACACCTTC.

The chain employs TRBV28 and TRBJ2-7, with TRBD1 matching over 8 bases. The CDR3 extends over 14 amino acids. From germline, CDR1 is MDHEN and CDR2 SYDVKM. V shed 0 bases and J 5 bases; nucleotides not matched to a gene: 3. The CDR3 here is CASSLWTGDHEQYF. CDR3 bases: TGTGCCAGCAGTTTATGGACAGGGGACCACGAGCAGTACTTC. The whole variable domain, filled in from reference TRBV28 and TRBJ2-7, reads DVKVTQSSRYLVKRTGEKVFLECVQDMDHENMFWYRQDPGLGLRLIYFSYDVKMKEKGDIPEGYSVSREKKERFSLILESASTNQTSMYLCASSLWTGDHEQYFGPGTRLTVT.

V and J are TRBV27 and TRBJ2-1; 7 bases align to TRBD1. The trim removed 7 bases at V and 2 bases at J, leaving 2 bases unmatched. The germline CDR1 and CDR2 sequences are MNHEY and SMNVEV (reference sequence). The CDR3 extends over 13 amino acids. This chain's CDR3 is CASTGTAYNEQFF. The CDR3 coding sequence is TGTGCCAGCACCGGGACAGCCTACAATGAGCAGTTCTTC.

This sequence joins TRBV29-1 and TRBJ1-2, with 11 nucleotides matching TRBD1. The CDR3 covers 19 residues. The germline V gene has CDR1 SQVTM and CDR2 ANQGSEA. V dropped 8 bases and J dropped 2; count of bases not matched to a gene: 22. The CDR3 sequence: CSTLGTGTGGSPFNYGYTF. DNA of the CDR3: TGCAGCACGTTGGGAACCGGGACAGGGGGTTCTCCGTTCAACTATGGCTACACCTTC.

This chain joins TRBV20-1 and TRBJ2-5; TRBD1 might be the D (6 bases). The germline V gene encodes CDR1 DFQATT and CDR2 SNEGSKA (reference sequence). V was shortened by 5 bases and J by 8 bases, with 21 bases between the two germline ends. The CDR3 is made up of 14 amino acids. CDR3: CSAPGQPPKRTQYF. In nucleotides, the CDR3 is TGCAGTGCTCCCGGACAGCCTCCAAAGAGAACCCAGTACTTC.

This chain connects TRBV6-5 to TRBJ2-5; a possible D gene is TRBD1 (5 bases). V was pared by 6 bases and J by 4 bases, with 18 bases between. The CDR3 totals 15 residues. Germline assignment: CDR1 MNHEY and CDR2 SVGAGI. The CDR3 sequence: CASSFGAGRAETQYF. CDR3 DNA: TGTGCCAGCAGCTTTGGGGCAGGCCGGGCAGAGACCCAGTACTTC.

The CDR3 DNA sequence: TGCAGTGCTCGGACTAGCGGGAGTGGTGATACGCAGTATTTT. Translation: CSARTSGSGDTQYF. The chain has TRBV20-1 and TRBJ2-3; 13 bases map to TRBD2. V lost 5 bases to trimming and J lost 6 bases; unmatched junction nucleotides: 5. The CDR3 is made up of 14 amino acids. Germline V lookup: CDR1 DFQATT, CDR2 SNEGSKA (reference sequence).

This chain connects TRBV12-3 or TRBV12-4 to TRBJ2-7; possible D gene TRBD1, 6 bases. The CDR3 is 14 residues long. V lost 6 bases to trimming and J lost 2 bases, with 14 bases between them. The CDR3 DNA reads as TGTGCCAGCAGAGGAACAGGGTCCCCCTACGAGCAGTACTTC. This codes for CASRGTGSPYEQYF.